This T cell receptor (beta chain) was found in a study of Graves' ophthalmopathy and Graves' hyperthyroidism. Study-level points and caveats: The model flagged ophthalmopathy progression at roughly 64% sensitivity and nearly 75% specificity.

V was pared by 3 bases and J by 3 bases, with 12 bases between. The germline V gene has CDR1 SGDLS and CDR2 YYNGEE. This CDR3 contains 14 residues. The authors amplified TCR beta CDR3 regions from RNA transcripts. Second-round multiplex PCR came after first-round RT-PCR with HTBI primers. TCRdb processed the multiplex PCR reads anew with MiXCR; each CDR3 protein has one entry. The sample includes 450,000 or so distinct CDR3 sequences, around an eighth of them seen just once. In this sample, this clonotype turned up many times. The antigen is unknown. The TCR originated in a woman in her 30s with Graves' ophthalmopathy. The V call is TRBV9, the J call TRBJ1-1; D remains ambiguous. Sequenced material: blood. CDR3 protein: CASSDPGRDTEAFF. The CDR3 region has the DNA TGTGCCAGCAGCGATCCTGGTCGGGACACTGAAGCTTTCTTT.